This TCR beta chain was captured by sequencing in a study of cytotoxic CD8 clonotypes in ibrutinib-treated CLL. Study-level points and caveats: Baseline-level clonality went beyond age-matched healthy donors and moved in step with circulating CD8+ T-cell counts.

The table lists this clone with a count of one. The antigen is not known. The CDR3 is made up of 15 amino acids. V lost 3 bases, J lost 1 base, and 1 base stayed unmatched. The V gene's germline CDR1 is SGHNT and CDR2 YENEEA. Profiled with immunoSEQ multiplex PCR; TCRdb holds only in-frame clones, not every one. The repertoire holds about 5,500 clones, with approximately 71% as singletons. This sample comprised PBMCs, obtained before ibrutinib treatment. The TCR comes from a human donor with chronic lymphocytic leukemia. The V call is TRBV11-3, the J call TRBJ2-2; 8 bases match TRBD1. The CDR3 here is CASSFDRGNTGELFF. CDR3 nucleotide sequence: TGTGCCAGCAGCTTCGACAGGGGGAACACCGGGGAGCTGTTTTTT.